This T cell receptor (beta chain) was identified in a study of CD8 T cells in ankylosing spondylitis. Study-level findings and limits: Seven to nine highly homologous variants formed a TCR beta motif that appeared characteristic of ankylosing spondylitis blood.

Concerning this clonotype: Its matching antigen is unknown.

It was by quantitative 5'-RACE with molecular barcodes that TCR beta libraries were made. TCRdb re-analysed the 5' RACE reads in MiXCR, keeping a single row per CDR3 protein. This repertoire shows 220,000 or so distinct CDR3 sequences, around 20% found once; its top ten account for 40% to 50%. Sample: blood, either unsorted or a sorted T cell fraction (not recorded which). The receptor's source is a male donor with ankylosing spondylitis.

This chain's CDR3 is CASSLGGLLAGDVKNIQYF. Written as DNA, the CDR3 is TGTGCCAGCAGCTTAGGTGGATTGTTAGCGGGAGATGTCAAAAACATTCAGTACTTC. The chain employs TRBV11-1 and TRBJ2-4, with 9 positions matching TRBD2. This CDR3 has 19 amino acids. Unmatched junction bases numbered 13, after V lost 1 base and J lost 3 bases. Per the germline V gene, CDR1 is SGHAT and CDR2 is FQDESV (reference sequence).